Listed here are 24 T cell receptor beta chains from one sample, sequenced in a study of control samples from healthy donors and cancer patients. Assay: immunoSEQ multiplex PCR; the TCRdb copy retains only in-frame clones and omits some. The sample includes roughly 94,000 clones, roughly 83% of them seen just once. The source material was PBMCs. The receptors here all came from a man in his 70s with lung cancer.

The rearrangement links TRBV30 to TRBJ1-2; D gene uncertain. The germline V gene encodes CDR1 GTSNPN and CDR2 SVGIG (reference sequence). This CDR3 is built from 12 residues. V lost 2 bases to trimming and J lost 4 bases, with 8 bases between them. The CDR3: CAWSSRSYGYTF. CDR3 sequence (DNA): TGTGCCTGGAGTTCCAGGTCCTATGGCTACACCTTC.

The chain links TRBV27 to TRBJ1-6, with TRBD1 identical over 9 bases. V trimming: 6 bases; J trimming: 7 bases; junction bases outside the gene matches: 4. The germline V gene has CDR1 MNHEY and CDR2 SMNVEV (reference sequence). The CDR3 totals 14 residues. As DNA, the CDR3 is TGTGCCAGCAGCGGACAGGGGAAAAATTCACCCCTCCACTTT. Amino acids: CASSGQGKNSPLHF.

There are a few counts of this clone. V gene TRBV10-1 combines with J gene TRBJ2-7; TRBD1 might be the D (6 bases). The length of the CDR3 is 14 residues. Germline CDR1 reads WNHNN; CDR2 reads SYGVQD (reference sequence). The germline V and J ends were trimmed by 4 bases and 7 bases, with 17 bases remaining between them. In DNA, the CDR3 is TGCGCCAGCAGTGGGGGGCCACCCCCTAGGGAGCAGTACTTC. Encoded protein: CASSGGPPPREQYF.

The chain combines TRBV7-3 with TRBJ1-1; TRBD1 agrees at 8 bases. J gave up 0 bases and V 5 bases, and 8 bases lay outside the gene matches. The germline gives CDR1 SGHTA, CDR2 FQGTGA. The CDR3 loop spans 16 amino acids. Here the CDR3 DNA reads TGTGCCAGCAGCCTTCAGGGGGCCGGATTGAACACTGAAGCTTTCTTT. As protein: CASSLQGAGLNTEAFF. The complete variable domain, with remaining parts taken from reference TRBV7-3 and TRBJ1-1, reads GAGVSQTPSNKVTEKGKYVELRCDPISGHTALYWYRQSLGQGPEFLIYFQGTGAADDSGLPNDRFFAVRPEGSVSTLKIQRTERGDSAVYLCASSLQGAGLNTEAFFGQGTRLTVV.

The chain has TRBV5-5 and TRBJ1-1; D ambiguous. The CDR3 spans 12 residues. The germline V gene has CDR1 SGHKS and CDR2 YYEKEE (reference sequence). The germline V and J ends were trimmed by 6 bases and 7 bases, with 13 bases remaining between them. The CDR3 DNA reads TGTGCCAGCACCCTCGAGGCGTTTGAAGCTTTCTTT. Protein sequence: CASTLEAFEAFF.

The rearrangement joins TRBV20-1 to TRBJ1-6; D is unclear. Germline-derived CDR1 and CDR2 are DFQATT and SNEGSKA (reference sequence). The CDR3 spans 15 residues. V lost 3 bases, J lost 8 bases, and 17 bases lay in between. CDR3 sequence (DNA): TGCAGTGCTAGTGGCCTCAGAGGCTCAGATTCACCCCTCCACTTT. Translated: CSASGLRGSDSPLHF.

This clone was seen a few times. V is TRBV5-1 and J is TRBJ2-7; maybe TRBD2 (6 bases). Trimming cost V 2 bases and J 0 bases, with 12 bases left between them. Germline-derived CDR1 and CDR2 are SGHRS and YFSETQ. The CDR3 spans 15 residues. The CDR3 DNA sequence: TGCGCCAGCAGCTTTGCTGGAGGGTCCTCCTACGAGCAGTACTTC. Amino acid sequence: CASSFAGGSSYEQYF.

The V and J genes are TRBV5-5 and TRBJ1-6; D unresolved. CDR1 SGHKS and CDR2 YYEKEE come from the germline V gene (reference sequence). The CDR3 contains 16 residues. V was clipped by 5 bases and J by 0 bases, with 12 bases between them. This CDR3 is CASRTVGSSYNSPLHF. Here the CDR3 DNA reads TGTGCCAGCAGAACGGTGGGGAGCTCCTATAATTCACCCCTCCACTTT.

V and J are TRBV5-1 and TRBJ2-1; TRBD1 might be the D (6 bases). This CDR3 has 13 residues. The germline gives CDR1 SGHRS, CDR2 YFSETQ. Trimming cost V 4 bases and J 10 bases, with 15 bases left between them. CDR3 residues: CASSPRQALEQFF. In DNA form, the CDR3 reads TGCGCCAGCAGCCCTCGACAGGCCCTGGAGCAGTTCTTC.

The chain recombines TRBV19 with TRBJ1-2; D perhaps matches TRBD1 (6 bases). The CDR3 extends over 16 amino acids. The V gene lost 5 bases and the J gene lost 0 bases, with 16 bases spanning the gap. Per germline, CDR1 LNHDA and CDR2 SQIVND (reference sequence). CDR3 loop: CASSGLRRTANYGYTF. Here the CDR3 DNA reads TGTGCCAGTAGTGGACTCCGGCGGACAGCTAACTATGGCTACACCTTC.

CDR3 in amino acids: CASQYNRRENSPLHF. DNA for the CDR3: TGTGCCAGCCAGTATAACCGCCGGGAGAATTCACCCCTCCACTTT. The V and J genes are TRBV27 and TRBJ1-6; D remains ambiguous. V lost 8 bases to trimming and J lost 7 bases, with 18 bases between them. This CDR3 has 15 amino acids. CDR1 is MNHEY and CDR2 is SMNVEV in the germline V gene (reference sequence).

The chain carries TRBV7-2 and TRBJ2-1, with D uncertain. V gave up 2 bases and J gave up 7 bases, with 15 bases separating them. The V gene's germline CDR1 is SGHTA and CDR2 FQGNSA. This CDR3 has 15 residues. CDR3 sequence: CASSLMILVGNEQFF. CDR3 DNA sequence: TGTGCCAGCAGCTTAATGATACTGGTCGGGAATGAGCAGTTCTTC.

The V and J genes are TRBV19 and TRBJ1-3; D is perhaps TRBD1 (5 bases). CDR1 LNHDA and CDR2 SQIVND come from the germline V gene (reference sequence). The CDR3 spans 17 residues. Between the trimmed V and J ends, which lost 6 bases and 1 base, there was a span of 19 bases. In DNA, the CDR3 is TGTGCCAGTAGGGACATTCGACGGGGAAAATCTGGAAACACCATATATTTT. This gives the protein CASRDIRRGKSGNTIYF.

This chain connects TRBV5-1 to TRBJ1-2, with a weak D call TRBD1 (6 bases). Germline loops: CDR1 SGHRS, CDR2 YFSETQ. The V end was cut by 3 bases, the J end by 4 bases, with 19 bases between. The CDR3 totals 16 residues. CDR3: CASSSTRGGGGYGYTF. In nucleotides, the CDR3 is TGCGCCAGCAGCTCCACCCGAGGGGGGGGCGGCTATGGCTACACCTTC.

The chain couples TRBV27 to TRBJ2-7, with 7 positions matching TRBD1. The CDR3 extends over 15 amino acids. Trimming removed 4 bases from V and 0 bases from J; junction bases left unmatched: 6. Germline V gives CDR1 MNHEY, CDR2 SMNVEV (reference sequence). The CDR3 DNA reads as TGTGCCAGCAGTTGGACAGGTACCTTCTCCTACGAGCAGTACTTC. Protein sequence: CASSWTGTFSYEQYF.

V usage is TRBV3-1 (or the pseudogene TRBV3-2) and J usage is TRBJ2-6; TRBD1 matches 9 bases. The length of the CDR3 is 18 residues. The trim removed 4 bases at V and 4 bases at J, leaving 11 bases unmatched. CDR1 and CDR2 (germline): LGHDT, YNNKEL (reference sequence). The DNA of the CDR3 is TGTGCCAGCAGCCGACGCCAACAGGGGGCGCGGGGGGCCAACGTCCTGACTTTC. Protein sequence: CASSRRQQGARGANVLTF.

The V call is TRBV11-2, the J call TRBJ2-7; D not certain. From germline, CDR1 is SGHAT and CDR2 FQNNGV. Trimming left V 0 bases short and J 6 bases short, with 9 bases between. The CDR3 spans 13 residues. The CDR3 DNA reads TGTGCCAGCAGCTTAGAGTGGACCTCCGAGCAGTACTTC. It translates to CASSLEWTSEQYF.

This clone was detected once. The V gene is TRBV18, the J gene TRBJ1-4, with D possibly being TRBD1 (5 bases). The ends were cut back, 1 base at V and 7 bases at J, with 10 bases in the middle. This CDR3 comprises 14 residues. Germline assignment: CDR1 KGHSH and CDR2 LQKENI. CDR3 sequence reads: CASSPRRQGEKLFF. The CDR3 DNA is TGTGCCAGCTCACCACGGCGGCAGGGTGAAAAACTGTTTTTT.

The chain employs TRBV5-1 and TRBJ1-1; the D gene is possibly TRBD1 (5 bases). The CDR3 is made up of 12 amino acids. Trimming took off 2 bases at V and 3 bases at J, with 5 bases between the two ends. CDR1 is SGHRS and CDR2 is YFSETQ in the germline V gene. The CDR3 DNA reads TGCGCCAGCAGCTTACAGGACACTGAAGCTTTCTTT. This sequence encodes CASSLQDTEAFF.

This clone was counted between two and nine times. The V call is TRBV2, the J call TRBJ1-1; D is ambiguous. The CDR3 length is 13 residues. V was shortened by 3 bases and J by 2 bases, with 7 bases between the two germline ends. Germline values: CDR1 SNHLY, CDR2 FYNNEI. Here the CDR3 reads CASSELENTEAFF. The DNA for the CDR3 is TGTGCCAGCAGTGAGTTGGAAAACACTGAAGCTTTCTTT.

V and J are TRBV24-1 and TRBJ2-3; D is undetermined. CDR1 is KGHDR, CDR2 SFDVKD, per germline. V lost 5 bases, J lost 0 bases, and 5 bases lay in between. This CDR3 contains 13 residues. The CDR3 protein is CATSGSSTDTQYF. CDR3 coding DNA: TGTGCCACCAGTGGATCTAGCACAGATACGCAGTATTTT.

The rearrangement uses TRBV7-2 and TRBJ2-7; 7 bases are a match to TRBD2. Germline V gene lookup returns CDR1 SGHTA and CDR2 FQGNSA. The CDR3 consists of 15 residues. V shed 5 bases, J shed 2 bases, and the junction held 9 bases outside the gene matches. The CDR3 sequence: CASSPFGGSPYEQYF. CDR3 DNA: TGTGCCAGCAGCCCCTTCGGGGGGTCTCCCTACGAGCAGTACTTC. Full variable domain (missing parts from reference TRBV7-2 and TRBJ2-7): GAGVSQSPSNKVTEKGKDVELRCDPISGHTALYWYRQSLGQGLEFLIYFQGNSAPDKSGLPSDRFSAERTGGSVSTLTIQRTQQEDSAVYLCASSPFGGSPYEQYFGPGTRLTVT.

This clone has more than one count but fewer than ten. V usage is TRBV7-9 and J usage is TRBJ1-1; no clear D gene. There are 16 residues in the CDR3. Trimming stripped 1 base from V and 3 bases from J, with 15 bases between. CDR1 SEHNR and CDR2 FQNEAQ come from the germline V gene (reference sequence). For the CDR3, the DNA is TGTGCCAGCAGCTTAGTGGGTGGCCGGTCCTACACTGAAGCTTTCTTT. Translation gives CASSLVGGRSYTEAFF.

The genes are TRBV5-6 and TRBJ1-1; D remains unclear. V was pared by 1 base and J by 2 bases, with 15 bases between. CDR1 is SGHDT and CDR2 is YYEEEE in the germline V gene. The CDR3 is 16 amino acids. The DNA for the CDR3 is TGTGCCAGCAGCTTGCCCTCCCGGCAGCAAAACACTGAAGCTTTCTTT. It yields the protein CASSLPSRQQNTEAFF. The whole variable domain, remainder taken from reference TRBV5-6 and TRBJ1-1, is DAGVTQSPTHLIKTRGQQVTLRCSPKSGHDTVSWYQQALGQGPQFIFQYYEEEERQRGNFPDRFSGHQFPNYSSELNVNALLLGDSALYLCASSLPSRQQNTEAFFGQGTRLTVV.